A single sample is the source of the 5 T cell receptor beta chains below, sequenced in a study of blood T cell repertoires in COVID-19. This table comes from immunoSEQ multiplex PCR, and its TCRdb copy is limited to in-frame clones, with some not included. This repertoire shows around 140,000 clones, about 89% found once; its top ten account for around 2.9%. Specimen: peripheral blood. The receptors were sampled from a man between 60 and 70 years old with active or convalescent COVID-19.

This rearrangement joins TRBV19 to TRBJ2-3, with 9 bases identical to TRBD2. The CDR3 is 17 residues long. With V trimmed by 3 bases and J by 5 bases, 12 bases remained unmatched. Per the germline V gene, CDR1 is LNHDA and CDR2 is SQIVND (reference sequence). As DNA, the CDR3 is TGTGCCAGTAGTATTAGTGAGAGAGCGGGGGGCAGAGATACGCAGTATTTT. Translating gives CASSISERAGGRDTQYF.

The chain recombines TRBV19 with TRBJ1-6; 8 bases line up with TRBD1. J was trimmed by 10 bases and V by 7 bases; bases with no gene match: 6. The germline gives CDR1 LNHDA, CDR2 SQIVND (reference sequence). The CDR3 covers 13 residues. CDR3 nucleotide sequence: TGTGCCAGTAAAGGACAGGGAAACTCACCCCTCCACTTT. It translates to CASKGQGNSPLHF.

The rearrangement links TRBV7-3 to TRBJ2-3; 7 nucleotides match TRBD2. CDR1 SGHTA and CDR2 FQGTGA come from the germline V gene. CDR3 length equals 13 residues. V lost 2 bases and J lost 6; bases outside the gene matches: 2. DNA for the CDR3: TGTGCCAGCAGCTTAGGGAGGGCGGATACGCAGTATTTT. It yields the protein CASSLGRADTQYF.

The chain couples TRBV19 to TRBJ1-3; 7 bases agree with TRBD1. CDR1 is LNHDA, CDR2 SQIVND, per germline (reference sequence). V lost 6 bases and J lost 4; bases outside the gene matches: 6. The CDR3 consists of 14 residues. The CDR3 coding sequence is TGTGCCAGTAGAAGACAGGGAGTGGGAAACACCATATATTTT. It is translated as CASRRQGVGNTIYF.

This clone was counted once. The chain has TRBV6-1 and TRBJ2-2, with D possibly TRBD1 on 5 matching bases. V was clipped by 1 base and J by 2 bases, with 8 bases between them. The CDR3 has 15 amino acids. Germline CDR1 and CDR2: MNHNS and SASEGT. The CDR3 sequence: CASSEGQGNTGELFF. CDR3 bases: TGTGCCAGCAGTGAAGGCCAGGGCAACACCGGGGAGCTGTTTTTT.